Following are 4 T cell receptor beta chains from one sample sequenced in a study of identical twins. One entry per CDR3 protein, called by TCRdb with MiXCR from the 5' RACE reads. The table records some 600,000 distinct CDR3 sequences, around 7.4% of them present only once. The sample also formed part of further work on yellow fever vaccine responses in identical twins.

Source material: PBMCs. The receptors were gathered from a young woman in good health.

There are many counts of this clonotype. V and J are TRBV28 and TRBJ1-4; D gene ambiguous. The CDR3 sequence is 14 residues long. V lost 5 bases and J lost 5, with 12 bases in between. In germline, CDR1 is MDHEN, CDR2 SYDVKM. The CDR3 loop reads CASSPRSVNEKLFF. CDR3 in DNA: TGTGCCAGCAGTCCCCGTTCGGTGAATGAAAAACTGTTTTTT.

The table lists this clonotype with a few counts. This CDR3 is CASSLVEVGQFF. For the CDR3, the DNA is TGTGCCAGCAGCTTGGTGGAGGTTGGGCAGTTCTTC. V is TRBV5-5 and J is TRBJ2-1, with D possibly TRBD2 on 5 matching bases. The length of the CDR3 is 12 residues. The V end lost 0 bases, the J end lost 12 bases, and 10 bases lay between the germline ends. Germline-derived CDR1 and CDR2 are SGHKS and YYEKEE (reference sequence).

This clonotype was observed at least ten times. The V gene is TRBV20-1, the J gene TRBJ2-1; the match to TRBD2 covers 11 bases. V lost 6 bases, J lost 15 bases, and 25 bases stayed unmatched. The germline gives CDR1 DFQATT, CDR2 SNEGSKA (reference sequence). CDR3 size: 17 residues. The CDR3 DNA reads TGCAGTGCCACCCCAGGTCCAGCGACTAGCGGGGTTCCTCCCCCGTTCTTC. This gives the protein CSATPGPATSGVPPPFF.

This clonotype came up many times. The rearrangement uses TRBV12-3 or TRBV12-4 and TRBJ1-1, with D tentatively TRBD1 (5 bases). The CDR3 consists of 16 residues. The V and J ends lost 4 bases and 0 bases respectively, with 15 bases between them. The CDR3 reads CASSWAGPGMNTEAFF. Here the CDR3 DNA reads TGTGCCAGCAGTTGGGCAGGGCCGGGGATGAACACTGAAGCTTTCTTT.